This T cell receptor (beta chain) is drawn from a study of cytotoxic CD8 clonotypes in ibrutinib-treated CLL. PBMCs that had been cryopreserved were the source of about 2 micrograms of genomic DNA for TCR beta libraries. Clones were read by immunoSEQ multiplex PCR, and TCRdb kept only the in-frame ones, dropping some. The table records roughly 150,000 clones, 81% of them present only once. To note about this clone: The antigen remains undetermined.

V was shortened by 4 bases and J by 4 bases, with 10 bases between the two germline ends. The CDR3 runs 14 residues. Germline V gene sequence: CDR1 LNHDA, CDR2 SQIVND (reference sequence). Study-wide results and caveats: Upon ibrutinib response clonality rose, and upon progression it fell back toward baseline.

This material consisted of PBMCs, taken after 12 months of ibrutinib treatment. The TCR sequence derives from a human donor with chronic lymphocytic leukemia. V usage is TRBV19 and J usage is TRBJ1-4, with a possible D match to TRBD1 (5 bases). The CDR3 region has the DNA TGTGCCAGTAGTAACCGGGACGGTAATGAAAAACTGTTTTTT. Protein product: CASSNRDGNEKLFF.